The entry that follows covers one T cell receptor (beta chain) sequence. Its cognate antigen is unknown. The table came from immunoSEQ multiplex PCR; TCRdb's copy has only in-frame clones and leaves some out. The table has some 150,000 clones, roughly 88% seen once; the top ten hold 5% to 6.5%. The sample originates from a study of T cell responses to AZD1222 COVID-19 vaccine. Regarding the study as a whole: Reportedly, nearly half the spike-specific TCRs target unmutated variant regions. Spike-specific TCR breadth and depth both grew after two AZD1222 doses.

Sequenced here: peripheral blood, sampled 28 days after the second dose of the MenACWY control vaccine. The TCR originated in an adult who received the MenACWY meningococcal vaccine as a control.

This CDR3 reads CASSRRDRGRTEAFF. The CDR3 region has the DNA TGTGCCAGCAGTCGTAGAGACAGGGGGAGAACTGAAGCTTTCTTT. The rearrangement links TRBV5-6 to TRBJ1-1, with 9 nucleotides matching TRBD1. The length of the CDR3 is 15 residues. Germline values: CDR1 SGHDT, CDR2 YYEEEE. The V gene end was trimmed by 5 bases and the J gene end by 5 bases; junction bases not matched to a gene: 10.